This entry concerns a single TCR beta chain. Trimming removed 6 bases from V and 2 bases from J, with 16 bases in between. Germline-derived CDR1 and CDR2 are MNHEY and SMNVEV (reference sequence). The CDR3 is made up of 15 amino acids. The data were produced by immunoSEQ multiplex PCR, yet TCRdb's version contains in-frame clones alone and is incomplete. The sample contains 250,000 to 350,000 clones, approximately 88% of which appear only once. These data originate in a study of blood T cell repertoires in COVID-19. Sequenced: peripheral blood. This sequence joins TRBV27 and TRBJ2-5; maybe TRBD2 (6 bases). This TCR was sampled from a human donor with COVID-19, enrolled during active disease. The donor label of this sample is uncertain. The CDR3 sequence is CASREFSGLQETQYF. The DNA of the CDR3 is TGTGCCAGCAGAGAGTTTAGCGGTTTGCAAGAGACCCAGTACTTC.